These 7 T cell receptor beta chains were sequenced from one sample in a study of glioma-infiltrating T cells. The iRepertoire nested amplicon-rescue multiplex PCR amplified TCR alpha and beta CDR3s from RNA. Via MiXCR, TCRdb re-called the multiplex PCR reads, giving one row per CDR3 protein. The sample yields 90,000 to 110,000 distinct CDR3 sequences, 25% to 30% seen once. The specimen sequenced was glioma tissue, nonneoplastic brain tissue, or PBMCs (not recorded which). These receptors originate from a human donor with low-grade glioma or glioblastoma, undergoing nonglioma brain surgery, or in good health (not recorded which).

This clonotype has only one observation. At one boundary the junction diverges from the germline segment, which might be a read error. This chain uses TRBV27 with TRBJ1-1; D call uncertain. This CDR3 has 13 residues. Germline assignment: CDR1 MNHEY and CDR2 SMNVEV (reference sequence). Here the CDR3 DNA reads TGTGCCAGTAGTTGTCGTCAGAACACTGAAGCTTTCTTT. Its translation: CASSCRQNTEAFF.

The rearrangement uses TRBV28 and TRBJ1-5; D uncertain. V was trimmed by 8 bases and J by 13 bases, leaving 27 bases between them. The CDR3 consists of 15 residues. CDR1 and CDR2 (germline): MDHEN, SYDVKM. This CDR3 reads CASRLFRYSNQRQHF. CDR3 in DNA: TGTGCCAGCCGCTTGTTTAGGTATAGCAATCAGCGTCAGCATTTT.

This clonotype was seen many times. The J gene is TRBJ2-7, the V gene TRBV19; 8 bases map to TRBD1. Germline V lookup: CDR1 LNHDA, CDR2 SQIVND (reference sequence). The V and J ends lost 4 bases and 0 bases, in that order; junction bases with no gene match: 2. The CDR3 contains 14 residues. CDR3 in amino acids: CASSTGQGSYEQYF. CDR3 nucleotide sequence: TGTGCCAGTAGTACTGGACAGGGCTCCTACGAGCAGTACTTC.

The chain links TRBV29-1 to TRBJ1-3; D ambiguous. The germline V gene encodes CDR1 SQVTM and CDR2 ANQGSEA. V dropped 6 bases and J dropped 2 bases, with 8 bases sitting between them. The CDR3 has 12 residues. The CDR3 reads CSVETAGNTIYF. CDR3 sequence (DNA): TGCAGCGTCGAAACAGCTGGAAACACCATATATTTT.

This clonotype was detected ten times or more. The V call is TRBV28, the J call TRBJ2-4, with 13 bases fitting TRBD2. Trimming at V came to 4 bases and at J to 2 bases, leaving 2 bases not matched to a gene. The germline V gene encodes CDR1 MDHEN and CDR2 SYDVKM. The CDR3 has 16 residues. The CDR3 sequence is CASSWTSGRTKNIQYF. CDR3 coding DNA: TGTGCCAGCAGTTGGACTAGCGGGAGAACCAAAAACATTCAGTACTTC.

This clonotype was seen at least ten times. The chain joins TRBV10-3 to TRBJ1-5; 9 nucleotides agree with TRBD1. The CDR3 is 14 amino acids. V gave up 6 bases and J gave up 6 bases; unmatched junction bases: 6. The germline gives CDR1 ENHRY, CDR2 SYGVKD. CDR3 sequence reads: CAIRGDRDGQPQHF. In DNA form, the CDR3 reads TGTGCCATCAGGGGGGACAGGGACGGTCAGCCCCAGCATTTT.

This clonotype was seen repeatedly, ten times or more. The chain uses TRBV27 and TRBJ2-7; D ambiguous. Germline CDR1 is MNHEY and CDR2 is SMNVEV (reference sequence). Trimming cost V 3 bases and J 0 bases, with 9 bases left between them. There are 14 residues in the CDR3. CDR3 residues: CASSFLANSYEQYF. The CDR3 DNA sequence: TGTGCCAGCAGTTTTTTGGCGAACTCCTACGAGCAGTACTTC.